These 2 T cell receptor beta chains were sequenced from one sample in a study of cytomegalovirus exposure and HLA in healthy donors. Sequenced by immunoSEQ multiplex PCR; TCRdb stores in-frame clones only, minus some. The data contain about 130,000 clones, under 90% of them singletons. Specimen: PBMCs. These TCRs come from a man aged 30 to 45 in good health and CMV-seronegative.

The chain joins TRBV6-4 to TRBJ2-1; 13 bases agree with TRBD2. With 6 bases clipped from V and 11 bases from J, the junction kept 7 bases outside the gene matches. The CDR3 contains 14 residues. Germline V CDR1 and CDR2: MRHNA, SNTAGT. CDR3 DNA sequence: TGTGCCAGCAGCGTGGGACTAGCGGGGCCAAAGCAGTTCTTC. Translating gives CASSVGLAGPKQFF.

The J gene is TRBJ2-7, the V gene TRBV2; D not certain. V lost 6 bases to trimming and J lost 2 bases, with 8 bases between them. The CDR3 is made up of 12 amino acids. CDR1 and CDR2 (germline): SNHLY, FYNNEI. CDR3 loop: CASRQFPYEQYF. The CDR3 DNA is TGTGCCAGCAGGCAGTTCCCCTACGAGCAGTACTTC.